These 21 T cell receptor beta chains were all obtained from the same sample, sequenced in a study of blood T cell repertoires in COVID-19. Measured with immunoSEQ multiplex PCR; TCRdb has only the in-frame clones, and not every one. The sample has approximately 230,000 clones; approximately 90% are singletons. Sequencing was performed on PBMCs or T cells enriched from blood (not recorded which). All receptors come from a woman aged 25-40 years who had recovered from COVID-19.

V and J are TRBV2 and TRBJ1-1, with D unresolved. Germline assignment: CDR1 SNHLY and CDR2 FYNNEI. This CDR3 comprises 16 residues. V lost 0 bases, J lost 7 bases, and 18 bases lay in between. CDR3 coding DNA: TGTGCCAGCAGTGAAGCGCCTGACGGCGGTCTCAATGAAGCTTTCTTT. Translating gives CASSEAPDGGLNEAFF.

V gene TRBV10-3 combines with J gene TRBJ2-7; 9 bases agree with TRBD1. With V trimmed by 4 bases and J by 3 bases, 4 bases remained unmatched. In germline, CDR1 is ENHRY, CDR2 SYGVKD. CDR3 length: 14 residues. CDR3 in DNA: TGTGCCATCAGTGGGGAGACAGGGGGCTACGAGCAGTACTTC. Translating gives CAISGETGGYEQYF.

There are a few counts of this clone. The rearrangement joins TRBV27 to TRBJ2-1; 10 positions match TRBD2. J gave up 10 bases and V 4 bases, and 10 bases lay outside the gene matches. The CDR3 runs 15 residues. From germline, CDR1 is MNHEY and CDR2 SMNVEV (reference sequence). CDR3 bases: TGTGCCAGCAGTTCCCAAACTAGCGGGAAAACCGAGCAGTTCTTC. This translates into CASSSQTSGKTEQFF.

The chain links TRBV9 to TRBJ2-7; 8 nucleotides match TRBD2. Trimming removed 3 bases from V and 3 bases from J; junction bases left unmatched: 2. This CDR3 is built from 13 residues. Germline loops: CDR1 SGDLS, CDR2 YYNGEE. Written as DNA, the CDR3 is TGTGCCAGCAGCGGGACTAGCAGCTACGAGCAGTACTTC. The encoded protein is CASSGTSSYEQYF.

The chain has TRBV27 and TRBJ2-2, with D possibly TRBD2 on 7 matching bases. CDR1 and CDR2 (germline): MNHEY, SMNVEV (reference sequence). The CDR3 runs 13 residues. V gave up 4 bases and J gave up 6 bases, with 9 bases separating them. The CDR3 reads CASSWEGAGELFF. CDR3 coding DNA: TGTGCCAGCAGTTGGGAGGGGGCCGGGGAGCTGTTTTTT.

The rearrangement links TRBV27 to TRBJ2-2, with TRBD1 as a possible D gene (5 bases). V lost 4 bases and J lost 7, with 10 bases in between. Germline CDR1 MNHEY, CDR2 SMNVEV (reference sequence). The CDR3 runs to 13 residues. CDR3 loop: CASSYSGIGELFF. The CDR3 nucleotides read TGTGCCAGCAGTTATTCAGGGATCGGGGAGCTGTTTTTT.

V is TRBV7-9 and J is TRBJ2-1; D possibly corresponds to TRBD2 (6 bases). V was cut by 11 bases and J by 6 bases, with 17 bases left in between. Germline values: CDR1 SEHNR, CDR2 FQNEAQ (reference sequence). This CDR3 is built from 13 residues. CDR3 coding DNA: TGTGCCCCAAGGGAGCGGACTACCAATGAGCAGTTCTTC. It specifies CAPRERTTNEQFF.

The chain links TRBV18 to TRBJ1-1; D is undetermined. The CDR3 sequence is 13 residues long. Germline V gives CDR1 KGHSH, CDR2 LQKENI. Trimming cost V 6 bases and J 0 bases, with 8 bases left between them. The CDR3 DNA reads TGTGCCAGCTCTTCGGACTTGAACACTGAAGCTTTCTTT. Residues: CASSSDLNTEAFF.

This chain joins TRBV28 and TRBJ1-1; D is unclear. The CDR3 covers 18 residues. The V gene lost 3 bases and the J gene lost 0 bases, with 20 bases spanning the gap. The germline V gene has CDR1 MDHEN and CDR2 SYDVKM. CDR3 residues: CASSLSEMRNGMNTEAFF. The CDR3 DNA sequence: TGTGCCAGCAGTTTGTCAGAAATGAGGAATGGTATGAACACTGAAGCTTTCTTT.

J is TRBJ1-5 and V is TRBV7-8; no clear D gene. Germline V gives CDR1 SGHVS, CDR2 FQNEAQ. The V end lost 3 bases, the J end lost 5 bases, and 11 bases lay between the germline ends. This CDR3 has 14 residues. The CDR3 sequence: CASSFRQPDQPQHF. For the CDR3, the DNA is TGTGCCAGCAGCTTCAGGCAGCCCGATCAGCCCCAGCATTTT.

This clone was seen ten or more times. The chain is built from TRBV25-1 and TRBJ1-1, with 8 bases lining up with TRBD1. After removal of 7 bases from V and 7 bases from J, the junction contained 14 bases not matched to a gene. This CDR3 is 15 amino acids long. CDR1 and CDR2 from the germline V gene are MGHDK and SYGVNS. CDR3 protein: CASTHVGTGLFEAFF. CDR3 DNA: TGTGCCAGCACCCACGTTGGGACAGGACTTTTTGAAGCTTTCTTT.

This clone occurred once. The rearrangement uses TRBV2 and TRBJ2-5, with 12 bases lining up with TRBD2. The germline CDR1 and CDR2 sequences are SNHLY and FYNNEI. V shed 0 bases and J 3 bases; nucleotides not matched to a gene: 2. The CDR3 has 16 residues. CDR3 nucleotides: TGTGCCAGCAGTGAAGCGGGACTAGCGGGTAAAGAGACCCAGTACTTC. This encodes CASSEAGLAGKETQYF.

This clone was seen a handful of times. J is TRBJ2-7 and V is TRBV15; TRBD2 aligns across 7 bases. Unmatched junction bases numbered 11, after V lost 5 bases and J lost 1 base. This CDR3 region has 16 residues. Germline lookup yields CDR1 LNHNV and CDR2 YYDKDF (reference sequence). CDR3 bases: TGTGCCACCAGCCGGGGAGGGGACGCCGGTTCCTACGAGCAGTACTTC. Translating gives CATSRGGDAGSYEQYF.

The V gene is TRBV28, the J gene TRBJ1-2; no clear D. V shed 4 bases and J shed 9 bases, with 12 bases lying between them. There are 12 residues in the CDR3. CDR1 and CDR2 (germline): MDHEN, SYDVKM. CDR3 sequence (DNA): TGTGCCAGCAGTTATCCCCGGGGTAGCTACACCTTC. Amino acids: CASSYPRGSYTF.

There are a few counts of this clone. J is TRBJ2-2 and V is TRBV3-1 (or the pseudogene TRBV3-2); 7 bases are shared with TRBD2. The V and J ends lost 0 bases and 2 bases, in that order; junction bases with no gene match: 3. In germline, CDR1 is LGHDT, CDR2 YNNKEL (reference sequence). This CDR3 is built from 16 residues. Written as DNA, the CDR3 is TGTGCCAGCAGCCAAGAGCGACTAGCTAACACCGGGGAGCTGTTTTTT. Protein sequence: CASSQERLANTGELFF.

The chain employs TRBV5-1 and TRBJ1-5; D is perhaps TRBD1 (6 bases). CDR1 and CDR2 from the germline V gene are SGHRS and YFSETQ. Trimming pared 0 bases from V and 3 bases from J, leaving 13 bases between. The CDR3 has 16 residues. The CDR3 DNA reads as TGCGCCAGCAGCTTGGATGGACGGACAGCCAATCAGCCCCAGCATTTT. The encoded protein is CASSLDGRTANQPQHF.

V gene TRBV7-2 combines with J gene TRBJ1-3; tentatively, D is TRBD1 (5 bases). Germline values: CDR1 SGHTA, CDR2 FQGNSA. V was shortened by 4 bases and J by 3 bases, with 13 bases between the two germline ends. This CDR3 has 15 amino acids. The CDR3 region has the DNA TGTGCCAGCAGCTCCGAGTTCAGGGTTGGAAACACCATATATTTT. It is translated as CASSSEFRVGNTIYF.

V is TRBV4-2 and J is TRBJ2-3; 10 nucleotides agree with TRBD2. Germline CDR1 LGHNA, CDR2 YNFKEQ. Unmatched junction bases numbered 8, after V lost 0 bases and J lost 2 bases. This CDR3 contains 18 residues. The CDR3 sequence is CASSQDRIAGGFTDTQYF. For the CDR3, the DNA is TGTGCCAGCAGCCAAGATAGGATAGCGGGAGGATTCACAGATACGCAGTATTTT.

The chain recombines TRBV10-3 with TRBJ2-5; 11 bases match TRBD2. V lost 10 bases, J lost 3 bases, and 19 bases stayed unmatched. CDR1 and CDR2 from the germline V gene are ENHRY and SYGVKD. CDR3 size: 18 residues. The CDR3 DNA is TGTGCCACCAGAGGAAGGACTAGCGGGTTCAGGAACGAAGAGACCCAGTACTTC. The encoded protein is CATRGRTSGFRNEETQYF.

The chain carries TRBV2 and TRBJ2-7; D call uncertain. This CDR3 is 11 amino acids long. V lost 4 bases to trimming and J lost 6 bases, with 7 bases between them. Germline V gene lookup returns CDR1 SNHLY and CDR2 FYNNEI. CDR3 nucleotide sequence: TGTGCCAGCAGTGGAATGAGCGAGCAGTACTTC. The encoded protein is CASSGMSEQYF.

This rearrangement joins TRBV7-8 to TRBJ1-5, with a tentative D call TRBD1 (5 bases). V lost 0 bases and J 7 bases, leaving 13 bases between the germline ends. This CDR3 contains 15 residues. Germline V lookup: CDR1 SGHVS, CDR2 FQNEAQ. CDR3 sequence (DNA): TGTGCCAGCAGCTTAGCCTCAGGGTTTTGGCAGCCCCAGCATTTT. Translated, it gives CASSLASGFWQPQHF.